This T cell receptor beta chain was sequenced during a study of glioma-infiltrating T cells after dendritic cell vaccination. Up to 2 ug genomic DNA was used for TCRB CDR3 amplification. Primers: 60 V beta forward and 13 J beta reverse. This table comes from immunoSEQ multiplex PCR, and its TCRdb copy is limited to in-frame clones, with some not included. The sample lists 99,000 or so clones, 90% occurring once. Germline loops: CDR1 SGHRS, CDR2 YFSETQ. This CDR3 is 16 amino acids long. The junction had 15 bases not matched to a gene; V was cut back by 7 bases and J by 5 bases. In this sample, this clone turned up once. Time point specified: after dendritic cell vaccination, including at tumor progression/relapse. Blood PBMC samples: pre-vaccination, two weeks post third vaccination, and at tumor progression.

The receptor comes from a human donor with glioblastoma. V usage is TRBV5-1 and J usage is TRBJ2-1, with 7 bases that match TRBD1. Sample: blood, taken after dendritic cell vaccination. The CDR3 loop reads CASYPFGQVPNNEQFF. The DNA for the CDR3 is TGCGCCAGCTACCCATTTGGACAGGTCCCAAACAATGAGCAGTTCTTC.